This TCR beta chain was sequenced in a study of technical replicates of blood from four donors. Germline values: CDR1 SGHVS, CDR2 FQNEAQ. The CDR3 has 15 amino acids. With 4 bases clipped from V and 5 bases from J, the junction kept 5 bases outside the gene matches. Some clones are missing from TCRdb's copy, which holds only in-frame ones; the method was immunoSEQ multiplex PCR. The table records under 85,000 clones, less than 98% of them present only once. This TCR derives from a human donor in good health. V gene TRBV7-8 combines with J gene TRBJ2-2; 9 bases align to TRBD1. The sequencing sample was made of T cells isolated from PBMCs. The CDR3 protein is CASSSWTGETGELFF. DNA for the CDR3: TGTGCCAGCAGCTCTTGGACAGGGGAAACCGGGGAGCTGTTTTTT.